This TCR beta chain was retrieved from a study of PD-L1 blockade in urothelial cancer. Study at large: At some point between 2014 and 2016 therapy began: atezolizumab 1,200 mg intravenously every 3 weeks. The researchers analyzed blood 3 weeks (second dose) and 6 weeks after treatment start.

Spike-ins of synthetic TCR analog templates went into each PCR. Using immunoSEQ multiplex PCR, the repertoire was profiled, and TCRdb retains in-frame clones only, with some absent. The repertoire includes 30,000 to 40,000 clones, approximately 82% of them detected once, and roughly a sixth sits in the top ten. V was pared by 0 bases and J by 1 base, with 9 bases between. CDR1 MNHNY and CDR2 SVGAGI come from the germline V gene (reference sequence). This CDR3 spans 15 amino acids. Individual patients had between 1 and 8 samples, taken pretreatment and on-treatment. The sequence was obtained from a man in his sixties with urothelial cancer. The sequencing here drew on PBMCs, taken around atezolizumab (anti-PD-L1) treatment. The rearrangement uses TRBV6-6 and TRBJ1-1; D perhaps matches TRBD1 (6 bases). The CDR3 DNA is TGTGCCAGCAGTTACTCGAACAGGGCGAACACTGAAGCTTTCTTT. The encoded protein is CASSYSNRANTEAFF.